These 15 T cell receptor beta chains were sequenced from one sample in a study of blood T cell repertoires in COVID-19. Using immunoSEQ multiplex PCR, the repertoire was profiled, and TCRdb retains in-frame clones only, with some absent. The sample yields approximately 86,000 clones, 85% seen once. Sample: peripheral blood. These receptors all stem from a man aged 50-59 years with acute or convalescent COVID-19.

This chain connects TRBV18 to TRBJ2-5, with D perhaps TRBD2 (6 bases). This CDR3 has 13 residues. V lost 8 bases, J lost 1 base, and 11 bases lay in between. CDR1 is KGHSH and CDR2 is LQKENI in the germline V gene. CDR3 protein: CASTGGVQETQYF. CDR3 nucleotides: TGTGCCAGCACCGGGGGTGTCCAAGAGACCCAGTACTTC.

The chain links TRBV11-2 to TRBJ1-1, with 8 bases lining up with TRBD1. Germline V gives CDR1 SGHAT, CDR2 FQNNGV. The length of the CDR3 is 14 residues. J gave up 7 bases and V 4 bases, and 8 bases lay outside the gene matches. CDR3: CASSSTGGGIEAFF. CDR3 bases: TGTGCCAGCAGCTCTACAGGGGGAGGAATTGAAGCTTTCTTT.

V and J are TRBV5-4 and TRBJ1-2, with 7 bases matching TRBD1. This CDR3 has 13 amino acids. Germline CDR1 SGHNT, CDR2 YYREEE (reference sequence). J lost 3 bases, V lost 4 bases, and 3 bases had no gene match. DNA for the CDR3: TGTGCCAGCAGCGTCACAGGGGACTATGGCTACACCTTC. Its protein is CASSVTGDYGYTF.

The rearrangement uses TRBV7-7 and TRBJ2-2, with D perhaps matching TRBD1 (6 bases). Germline V gives CDR1 SSHAT, CDR2 FNYEAQ (reference sequence). The CDR3 consists of 15 residues. The V gene lost 2 bases and the J gene lost 3 bases, with 10 bases spanning the gap. In DNA, the CDR3 is TGTGCCAGCAGCTTATCTGGACAGTACACCGGGGAGCTGTTTTTT. Its translation is CASSLSGQYTGELFF.

The rearrangement joins TRBV6-5 to TRBJ1-1; 7 bases are a match to TRBD1. Germline V lookup: CDR1 MNHEY, CDR2 SVGAGI. The CDR3 has 12 amino acids. The V and J ends lost 5 bases and 11 bases, in that order; junction bases with no gene match: 8. CDR3 amino acids: CASSPRQGSAFF. The CDR3 DNA follows: TGTGCCAGCAGTCCAAGACAGGGTTCGGCTTTCTTT.

The chain links TRBV10-3 to TRBJ1-2; D unresolved. The CDR3 covers 13 residues. Germline values: CDR1 ENHRY, CDR2 SYGVKD. Between the trimmed V and J ends, which lost 5 bases and 3 bases, there was a span of 10 bases. CDR3 in DNA: TGTGCCATCAGTAGAGAGGAGCACTATGGCTACACCTTC. This sequence encodes CAISREEHYGYTF.

This chain uses TRBV7-9 with TRBJ1-4, with 8 bases fitting TRBD1. With 5 bases clipped from V and 4 bases from J, the junction kept 9 bases outside the gene matches. The CDR3 runs to 16 residues. The germline gives CDR1 SEHNR, CDR2 FQNEAQ (reference sequence). The CDR3 region has the DNA TGTGCCAGCAGCGTACAGGGGGGAAGGATTAATGAAAAACTGTTTTTT. It specifies CASSVQGGRINEKLFF. The whole variable domain, remainder taken from reference TRBV7-9 and TRBJ1-4, is DTGVSQNPRHKITKRGQNVTFRCDPISEHNRLYWYRQTLGQGPEFLTYFQNEAQLEKSRLLSDRFSAERPKGSFSTLEIQRTEQGDSAMYLCASSVQGGRINEKLFFGSGTQLSVL.

The CDR3 protein is CARSRQGLAGDEQYF. CDR3 nucleotides: TGTGCCAGAAGCCGTCAGGGACTAGCGGGAGACGAGCAGTACTTC. The gene calls are TRBV5-3 and TRBJ2-7; 14 bases line up with TRBD2. TRBV5-3 is known as an ORF, though its function is uncertain. Germline trimming cut 4 bases from V and 5 bases from J; bases unmatched to any gene: 5. The CDR3 has 15 amino acids.

This clone was seen a single time. The chain carries TRBV2 and TRBJ1-6; 7 bases agree with TRBD1. This CDR3 is 13 amino acids long. With 9 bases clipped from V and 7 bases from J, the junction kept 6 bases outside the gene matches. Per the germline V gene, CDR1 is SNHLY and CDR2 is FYNNEI. CDR3 residues: CASRDSGNSPLHF. In DNA form, the CDR3 reads TGTGCCAGTCGGGACAGCGGGAATTCACCCCTCCACTTT. The entire variable domain, with the rest obtained from reference TRBV2 and TRBJ1-6, is as follows: EPEVTQTPSHQVTQMGQEVILRCVPISNHLYFYWYRQILGQKVEFLVSFYNNEISEKSEIFDDQFSVERPDGSNFTLKIRSTKLEDSAMYFCASRDSGNSPLHFGNGTRLTVT.

The gene calls are TRBV10-3 and TRBJ2-7, with TRBD1 as a possible D gene (6 bases). The CDR3 runs 13 residues. V gave up 8 bases and J gave up 5 bases, with 16 bases separating them. The V gene's germline CDR1 is ENHRY and CDR2 SYGVKD. This CDR3 is CAIFGQGFHEQYF. CDR3 nucleotides: TGTGCCATCTTTGGGCAGGGGTTCCACGAGCAGTACTTC.

CDR3 coding DNA: TGTGCCAGCAGTTACCAAGCGGGCCACACAGATACGCAGTATTTT. Protein sequence: CASSYQAGHTDTQYF. This sequence joins TRBV6-2 or TRBV6-3 and TRBJ2-3, with D perhaps matching TRBD2 (6 bases). Germline CDR1 reads MNHEY; CDR2 reads SVGEGT. The V and J ends lost 2 bases and 2 bases respectively, with 11 bases between them. The CDR3 totals 15 residues.

The V and J genes are TRBV7-6 and TRBJ2-1; 9 bases fit TRBD1. The CDR3 runs 14 residues. Germline assignment: CDR1 SGHVS and CDR2 FNYEAQ. V dropped 5 bases and J dropped 7; count of bases not matched to a gene: 6. CDR3 sequence reads: CASSGTGGRNEQFF. CDR3 DNA sequence: TGTGCCAGCAGCGGTACAGGGGGCAGGAATGAGCAGTTCTTC.

V gene TRBV2 combines with J gene TRBJ1-4; D possibly corresponds to TRBD1 (6 bases). Per germline, CDR1 SNHLY and CDR2 FYNNEI. The length of the CDR3 is 14 residues. The V end lost 5 bases, the J end lost 7 bases, and 14 bases lay between the germline ends. The CDR3: CASSSRGGGEKLFF. CDR3 DNA sequence: TGTGCCAGCAGTTCTAGGGGGGGAGGTGAAAAACTGTTTTTT.

The chain couples TRBV2 to TRBJ1-1; D perhaps matches TRBD1 (6 bases). The CDR3 sequence is 14 residues long. Germline lookup yields CDR1 SNHLY and CDR2 FYNNEI. The ends were cut back, 4 bases at V and 1 base at J, with 10 bases in the middle. This CDR3 reads CASSAQGRNTEAFF. For the CDR3, the DNA is TGTGCCAGCAGTGCCCAGGGGAGGAACACTGAAGCTTTCTTT.

The chain carries TRBV5-6 and TRBJ1-3; D is undetermined. This CDR3 is 12 amino acids long. V lost 1 base and J 4 bases, leaving 3 bases between the germline ends. The germline V gene has CDR1 SGHDT and CDR2 YYEEEE. CDR3 sequence: CASSLTGNTIYF. The CDR3 DNA reads TGTGCCAGCAGCTTGACAGGAAACACCATATATTTT. Looking up the rest from reference TRBV5-6 and TRBJ1-3 gives the full variable domain: DAGVTQSPTHLIKTRGQQVTLRCSPKSGHDTVSWYQQALGQGPQFIFQYYEEEERQRGNFPDRFSGHQFPNYSSELNVNALLLGDSALYLCASSLTGNTIYFGEGSWLTVV.